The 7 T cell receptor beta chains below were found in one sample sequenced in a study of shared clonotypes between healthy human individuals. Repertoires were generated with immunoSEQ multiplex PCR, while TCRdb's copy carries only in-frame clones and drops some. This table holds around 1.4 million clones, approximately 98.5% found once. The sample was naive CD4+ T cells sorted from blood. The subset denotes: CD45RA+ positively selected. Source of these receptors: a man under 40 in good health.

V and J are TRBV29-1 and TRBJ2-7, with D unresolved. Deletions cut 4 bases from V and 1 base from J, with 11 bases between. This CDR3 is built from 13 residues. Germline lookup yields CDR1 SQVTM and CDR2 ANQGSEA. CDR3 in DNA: TGCAGCGTTGGGGTGTTAGGTTCCTACGAGCAGTACTTC. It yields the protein CSVGVLGSYEQYF.

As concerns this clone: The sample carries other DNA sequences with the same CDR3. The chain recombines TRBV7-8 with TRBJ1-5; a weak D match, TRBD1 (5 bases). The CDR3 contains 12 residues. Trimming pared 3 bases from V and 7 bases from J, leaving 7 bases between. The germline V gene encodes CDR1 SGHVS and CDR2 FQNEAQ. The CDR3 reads CASSLGGQPQHF. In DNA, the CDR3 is TGTGCCAGCAGCTTGGGGGGACAGCCCCAGCATTTT.

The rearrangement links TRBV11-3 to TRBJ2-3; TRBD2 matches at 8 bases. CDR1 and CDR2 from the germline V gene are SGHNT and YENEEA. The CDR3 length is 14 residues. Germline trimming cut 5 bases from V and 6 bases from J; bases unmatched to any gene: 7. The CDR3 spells CASSDGLADDTQYF. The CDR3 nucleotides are TGTGCCAGCAGCGATGGACTAGCTGACGATACGCAGTATTTT. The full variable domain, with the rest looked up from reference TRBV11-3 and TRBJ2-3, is EAGVVQSPRYKIIEKKQPVAFWCNPISGHNTLYWYLQNLGQGPELLIRYENEEAVDDSQLPKDRFSAERLKGVDSTLKIQPAELGDSAVYLCASSDGLADDTQYFGPGTRLTVL.

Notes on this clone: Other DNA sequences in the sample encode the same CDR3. The CDR3 DNA is TGTGCCAGTAGTATACAGGGCACAGATACGCAGTATTTT. Amino acids: CASSIQGTDTQYF. V usage is TRBV19 and J usage is TRBJ2-3; the D is unclear. The CDR3 is 13 amino acids. Per the germline V gene, CDR1 is LNHDA and CDR2 is SQIVND (reference sequence). V dropped 2 bases and J dropped 1 base, with 4 bases sitting between them.

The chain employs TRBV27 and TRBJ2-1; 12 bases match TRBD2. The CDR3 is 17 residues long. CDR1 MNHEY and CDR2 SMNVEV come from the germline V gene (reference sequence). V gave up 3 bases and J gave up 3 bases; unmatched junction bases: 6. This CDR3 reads CASSFTRLAGVYNEQFF. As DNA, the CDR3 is TGTGCCAGCAGTTTCACAAGACTAGCGGGGGTCTACAATGAGCAGTTCTTC.

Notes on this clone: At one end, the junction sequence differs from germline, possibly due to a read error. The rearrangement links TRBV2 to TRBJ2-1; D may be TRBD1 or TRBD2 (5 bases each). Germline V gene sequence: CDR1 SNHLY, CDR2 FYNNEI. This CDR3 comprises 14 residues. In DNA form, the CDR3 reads TGTGCCAGCAGCTGGGACGCGGCCGTGGGGACGGAGCTCTTC. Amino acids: CASSWDAAVGTELF.

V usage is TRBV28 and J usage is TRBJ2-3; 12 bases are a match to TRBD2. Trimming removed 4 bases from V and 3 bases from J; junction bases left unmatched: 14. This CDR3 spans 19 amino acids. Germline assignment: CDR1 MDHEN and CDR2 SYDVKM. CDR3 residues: CASSSSRLAGEVKTDTQYF. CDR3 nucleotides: TGTGCCAGCAGTTCATCTCGACTAGCGGGGGAGGTTAAAACAGATACGCAGTATTTT.